This T cell receptor (beta chain) was recorded in a study of T cell clonotyping in hematopoietic cell transplantation. Blood collection times were about day -28 and days 30, 100, 180 posttransplant. Some clones are missing from TCRdb's copy, which holds only in-frame ones; the method was immunoSEQ multiplex PCR. This table has some 6,500 clones, 80% to 90% appearing once. After removal of 2 bases from V and 2 bases from J, the junction contained 3 bases not matched to a gene. This CDR3 is 14 amino acids long. Germline V CDR1 and CDR2: MNHEY, SMNVEV (reference sequence). The sequence was obtained from a female patient aged 50-60 years who had an allogeneic stem cell transplant from an unrelated donor, so the T cells may come from the graft donor. Some clones in this sample may be carry-over from other donors' samples. The chain joins TRBV27 to TRBJ2-7; 7 bases are a match to TRBD1. The material sequenced was peripheral blood mononuclear cells, taken 180 days after allogeneic stem cell transplant. The CDR3 DNA is TGTGCCAGCAGTTTAGGGCAGGGGGCCTACGAGCAGTACTTC. It is translated as CASSLGQGAYEQYF.